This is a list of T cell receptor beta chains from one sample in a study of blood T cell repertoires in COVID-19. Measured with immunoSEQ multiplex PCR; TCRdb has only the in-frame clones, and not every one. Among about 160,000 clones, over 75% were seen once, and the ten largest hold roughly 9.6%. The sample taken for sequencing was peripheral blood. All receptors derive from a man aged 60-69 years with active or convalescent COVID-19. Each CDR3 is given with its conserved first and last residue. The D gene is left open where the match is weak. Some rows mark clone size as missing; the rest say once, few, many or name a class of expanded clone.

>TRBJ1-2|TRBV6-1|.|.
CASSDIGGYGYTF
TGTGCCAGCAGTGATATAGGGGGTTACGGCTACACCTTC
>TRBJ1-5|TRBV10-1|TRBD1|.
CASRQGARNQPQHF
TGCGCCAGCAGACAGGGGGCCCGAAATCAGCCCCAGCATTTT
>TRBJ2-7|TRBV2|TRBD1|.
CASSGPTGAYEQYF
TGTGCCAGCAGCGGACCGACAGGGGCCTACGAGCAGTACTTC
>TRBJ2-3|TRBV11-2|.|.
CASSSSTPSTDTQYF
TGTGCCAGCAGCTCATCGACACCTAGCACAGATACGCAGTATTTT
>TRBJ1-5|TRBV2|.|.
CASSESGPNQPQHF
TGTGCCAGCAGTGAATCTGGCCCCAATCAGCCCCAGCATTTT
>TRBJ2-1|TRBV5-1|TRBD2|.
CASSLELAGGVNEQFF
TGCGCCAGCAGCTTGGAACTAGCGGGAGGGGTGAATGAGCAGTTCTTC
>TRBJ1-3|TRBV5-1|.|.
CASSEGRGGGNTIYF
TGCGCCAGCAGCGAAGGACGGGGAGGTGGAAACACCATATATTTT
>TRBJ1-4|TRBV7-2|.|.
CASSPSSINEKLFF
TGTGCCAGCAGCCCAAGTAGCATCAATGAAAAACTGTTTTTT
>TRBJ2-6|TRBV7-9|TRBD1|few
CASSLGQGSSGANVLTF
TGTGCCAGCAGCTTGGGACAGGGAAGCTCTGGGGCCAACGTCCTGACTTTC
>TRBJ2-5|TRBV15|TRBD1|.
CATSGDSPGTQYF
TGTGCCACCAGCGGGGACAGCCCCGGGACCCAGTACTTC
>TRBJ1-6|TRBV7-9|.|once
CASRDTGNNSPLHF
TGTGCCAGCAGGGACACAGGGAACAATTCACCCCTCCACTTT
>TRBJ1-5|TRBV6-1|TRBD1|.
CASSDREGQSSNPQHF
TGTGCCAGCAGTGATCGGGAGGGACAGTCATCAAATCCCCAGCATTTT
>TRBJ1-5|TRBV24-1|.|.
CATSSEYSNQPQHF
TGTGCCACCAGTTCTGAGTATAGCAATCAGCCCCAGCATTTT
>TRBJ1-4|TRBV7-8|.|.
CASSRQDNEKLFF
TGTGCCAGCAGCCGACAGGATAATGAAAAACTGTTTTTT
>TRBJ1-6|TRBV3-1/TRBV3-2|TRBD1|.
CASSRGQGAGSPLHF
TGTGCCAGCAGCCGGGGACAGGGGGCAGGTTCACCCCTCCACTTT
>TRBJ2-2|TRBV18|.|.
CASSPNGVDTGELFF
TGTGCCAGCTCACCGAACGGGGTCGACACCGGGGAGCTGTTTTTT
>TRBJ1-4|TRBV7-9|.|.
CASSLGQGTGEKLFF
TGTGCCAGCAGCTTAGGCCAGGGGACGGGTGAAAAACTGTTTTTT
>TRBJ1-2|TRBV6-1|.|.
CASSDGVGYTF
TGTGCCAGCAGTGACGGTGTAGGCTACACCTTC
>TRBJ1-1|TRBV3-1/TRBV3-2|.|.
CASSQEGVRTDGAFF
TGTGCCAGCAGCCAAGAAGGGGTTAGGACCGACGGAGCTTTCTTT
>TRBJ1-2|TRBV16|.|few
CASSPNGGGYTF
TGTGCCAGCAGCCCAAACGGGGGTGGCTACACCTTC
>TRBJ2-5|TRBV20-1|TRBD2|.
CSASLAGVRETQYF
TGCAGTGCTAGTCTCGCGGGAGTGCGAGAGACCCAGTACTTC
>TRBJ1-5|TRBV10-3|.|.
CAISEQRNQPQHF
TGTGCCATCAGTGAACAGCGCAATCAGCCCCAGCATTTT
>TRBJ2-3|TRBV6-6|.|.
CASTLGAGYQSDTQYF
TGTGCCAGCACCTTAGGGGCGGGGTATCAAAGCGATACGCAGTATTTT
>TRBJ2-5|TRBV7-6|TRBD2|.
CASSLDASGSLKTQYF
TGTGCCAGCAGCTTAGACGCTAGCGGGAGTTTAAAGACCCAGTACTTC
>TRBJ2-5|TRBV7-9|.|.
CASTREGAPQETQYF
TGTGCCAGCACCCGGGAGGGGGCCCCACAAGAGACCCAGTACTTC